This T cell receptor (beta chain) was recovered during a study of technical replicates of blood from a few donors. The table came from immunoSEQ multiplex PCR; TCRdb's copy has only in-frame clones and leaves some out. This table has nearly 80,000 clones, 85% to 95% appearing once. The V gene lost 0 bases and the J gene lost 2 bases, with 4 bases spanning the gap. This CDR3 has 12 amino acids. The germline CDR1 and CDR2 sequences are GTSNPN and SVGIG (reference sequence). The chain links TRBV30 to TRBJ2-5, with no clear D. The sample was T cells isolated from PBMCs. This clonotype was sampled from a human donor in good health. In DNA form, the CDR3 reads TGTGCCTGGAGTGTGAGTCAAGAGACCCAGTACTTC. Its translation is CAWSVSQETQYF.